The rows below give T cell receptor beta chains drawn from one sample of a study of control samples from healthy donors and cancer patients. Using immunoSEQ multiplex PCR, the repertoire was profiled, and TCRdb retains in-frame clones only, with some absent. This table has about 47,000 clones, 75% to 85% appearing once. The sample taken for sequencing was blood. These receptors all come from a man in his 70s in good health. Each CDR3 is given with its conserved first and last residue. A D gene is named only where the DNA matches it firmly. Clone size, where shown, is once, few, many, or a class for clones that have expanded.

j_call d_call v_call clone_size cdr3_aa cdr3_nt
TRBJ1-3 TRBD1 TRBV2 . CASRTGYANTIYF TGTGCCAGCAGGACAGGGTACGCAAACACCATATATTTT
TRBJ2-6 TRBD1 TRBV11-2 few CASSPTRTGGNSGANVLTF TGTGCCAGCAGCCCAACCCGGACAGGGGGTAACTCTGGGGCCAACGTCCTGACTTTC
TRBJ1-1 . TRBV28 . CASGFRHGVNTEAFF TGTGCCAGTGGATTTCGCCACGGGGTGAACACTGAAGCTTTCTTT
TRBJ2-2 TRBD2 TRBV9 few CASSLSGTNTGELFF TGTGCCAGCAGCCTGAGCGGGACCAACACCGGGGAGCTGTTTTTT
TRBJ2-7 . TRBV3-1/TRBV3-2 . CASSPPGNSRSYEQYF TGTGCCAGCAGCCCCCCAGGAAACTCCAGATCCTACGAGCAGTACTTC
TRBJ2-2 TRBD2 TRBV5-4 . CASSPRTSGNTGELFF TGTGCCAGCAGCCCAAGGACTAGCGGGAACACCGGGGAGCTGTTTTTT
TRBJ2-2 . TRBV6-4 . CASSVNTRAGELFF TGTGCCAGCAGTGTCAATACACGAGCCGGGGAGCTGTTTTTT
TRBJ1-5 TRBD1 TRBV6-5 . CASRRQGDQPQHF TGTGCCAGCAGAAGACAGGGTGATCAGCCCCAGCATTTT
TRBJ2-5 . TRBV27 . CASSPRQPYQETQYF TGTGCCAGCAGTCCGAGACAGCCCTACCAAGAGACCCAGTACTTC
TRBJ1-2 . TRBV6-4 . CASTFRDASRDGYTF TGTGCCAGCACCTTCCGGGACGCATCTAGGGATGGCTACACCTTC
TRBJ2-2 . TRBV5-1 . CASSLTSPGELFF TGCGCCAGCAGCTTGACTAGCCCCGGGGAGCTGTTTTTT
TRBJ2-1 . TRBV29-1 . CSVVGKGGSNEQFF TGCAGCGTTGTGGGTAAAGGGGGGTCAAATGAGCAGTTCTTC
TRBJ2-1 . TRBV7-2 . CASSPAMTYNEQFF TGTGCCAGCAGCCCAGCGATGACCTACAATGAGCAGTTCTTC
TRBJ1-1 . TRBV28 . CASSSQKRGAGTEAFF TGTGCCAGCAGTTCCCAGAAAAGGGGGGCGGGCACTGAAGCTTTCTTT
TRBJ2-5 TRBD2 TRBV9 . CASSALGLAGEGETQYF TGTGCCAGCAGCGCGCTGGGACTAGCGGGAGAAGGAGAGACCCAGTACTTC
TRBJ2-3 . TRBV3-1/TRBV3-2 . CASSLPHGDTQYF TGTGCCAGCAGCCTGCCTCACGGAGATACGCAGTATTTT
TRBJ1-1 . TRBV29-1 . CSLATSRNTEAFF TGCAGCCTTGCGACTTCCAGGAACACTGAAGCTTTCTTT
TRBJ2-7 . TRBV28 . CASSKTEVPYEQYF TGTGCCAGCAGTAAGACAGAGGTCCCCTACGAGCAGTACTTC
TRBJ2-2 . TRBV18 . CASSPSRGHTGELFF TGTGCCAGCTCACCGAGCAGGGGCCACACCGGGGAGCTGTTTTTT
TRBJ1-5 . TRBV6-5 . CATLVGNSNQPQHF TGTGCCACCTTGGTTGGGAATAGCAATCAGCCCCAGCATTTT
TRBJ2-3 . TRBV7-9 . CASSKRSGSTDTQYF TGTGCCAGCAGCAAACGGTCGGGAAGCACAGATACGCAGTATTTT
TRBJ1-1 TRBD1 TRBV7-6 . CASSSGQGAPAFF TGTGCCAGCAGCTCGGGACAGGGGGCACCAGCTTTCTTT
TRBJ2-7 . TRBV28 . CASSLYGRETYEQYF TGTGCCAGCAGTTTATACGGCAGGGAGACCTACGAGCAGTACTTC
TRBJ1-1 . TRBV30 . CAWTGTANTEAFF TGTGCCTGGACAGGGACGGCGAACACTGAAGCTTTCTTT
TRBJ2-7 . TRBV2 . CASSGQVGFHEQYF TGTGCCAGCAGTGGACAGGTTGGTTTTCACGAGCAGTACTTC
TRBJ1-5 . TRBV6-1 . CASSEKGHYNQPQHF TGTGCCAGCAGTGAGAAGGGGCACTACAATCAGCCCCAGCATTTT
TRBJ2-2 . TRBV24-1 . CATSDNLGYTGELFF TGTGCCACCAGTGATAACCTGGGATACACCGGGGAGCTGTTTTTT
TRBJ2-5 TRBD2 TRBV5-4 few CASSITRGGGETQYF TGTGCCAGCAGCATAACGCGGGGGGGCGGAGAGACCCAGTACTTC
TRBJ2-1 . TRBV5-1 . CASREAQWSYNEQFF TGCGCCAGCAGGGAGGCGCAGTGGTCCTACAATGAGCAGTTCTTC
TRBJ2-3 . TRBV6-5 . CASRVRGSTDTQYF TGTGCCAGCAGAGTAAGGGGAAGCACAGATACGCAGTATTTT
TRBJ2-1 TRBD1 TRBV3-1/TRBV3-2 . CASSHRTGGIDEQFF TGTGCCAGCAGCCACCGGACAGGGGGCATCGATGAGCAGTTCTTC
TRBJ1-4 . TRBV4-2 few CASSQPPRETMSNEKLFF TGTGCCAGCAGCCAACCCCCTAGGGAGACAATGAGTAATGAAAAACTGTTTTTT
TRBJ2-3 TRBD1 TRBV11-2 . CASSLTGGVLSDTQYF TGTGCCAGCAGCTTAACAGGGGGCGTTTTATCAGATACGCAGTATTTT
TRBJ2-1 . TRBV19 . CASSTTSPVHSGAYNEQFF TGTGCCAGTAGTACAACATCTCCCGTCCATAGCGGAGCATACAATGAGCAGTTCTTC
TRBJ2-5 . TRBV5-1 . CASSLGWLERTQYF TGCGCCAGCAGCTTGGGGTGGCTAGAGAGGACCCAGTACTTC
TRBJ2-2 TRBD1 TRBV5-1 . CASRDRVSAGELFF TGCGCCAGCCGAGACAGGGTCTCAGCCGGGGAGCTGTTTTTT
TRBJ2-1 . TRBV5-1 . CASSPGSRAQPYNEQFF TGCGCCAGCAGCCCCGGGAGTCGAGCGCAGCCCTACAATGAGCAGTTCTTC
TRBJ1-1 TRBD1 TRBV28 . CASTGTGGLTEAFF TGTGCCAGCACCGGGACAGGGGGCCTCACTGAAGCTTTCTTT
TRBJ2-5 . TRBV7-9 . CASRSAETQYF TGTGCCAGCAGATCCGCGGAGACCCAGTACTTC
TRBJ2-3 . TRBV19 . CASSNYGTEDTQYF TGTGCCAGTAGTAACTACGGGACGGAGGATACGCAGTATTTT
TRBJ2-1 TRBD2 TRBV11-2 once CASSLLAGVVNEQFF TGTGCCAGCAGCTTATTGGCGGGAGTTGTCAATGAGCAGTTCTTC
TRBJ1-1 . TRBV10-3 . CAITMTPEATEAFF TGTGCCATCACTATGACCCCGGAGGCCACTGAAGCTTTCTTT
TRBJ1-1 . TRBV2 . CASLMYNTEAFF TGTGCCAGCCTCATGTATAACACTGAAGCTTTCTTT